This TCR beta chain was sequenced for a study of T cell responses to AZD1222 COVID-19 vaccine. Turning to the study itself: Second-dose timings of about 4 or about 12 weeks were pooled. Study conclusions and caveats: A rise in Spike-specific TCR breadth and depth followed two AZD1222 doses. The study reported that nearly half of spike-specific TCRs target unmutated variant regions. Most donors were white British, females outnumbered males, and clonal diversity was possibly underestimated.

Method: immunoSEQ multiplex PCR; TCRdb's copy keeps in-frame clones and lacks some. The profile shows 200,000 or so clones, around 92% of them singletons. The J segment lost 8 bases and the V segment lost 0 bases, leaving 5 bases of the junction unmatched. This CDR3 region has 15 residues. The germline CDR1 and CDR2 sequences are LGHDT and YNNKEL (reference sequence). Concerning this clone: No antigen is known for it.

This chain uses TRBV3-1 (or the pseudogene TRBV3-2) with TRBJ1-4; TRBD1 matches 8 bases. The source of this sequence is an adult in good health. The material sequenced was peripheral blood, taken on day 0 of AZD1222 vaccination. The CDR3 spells CASSQDAGGDEKLFF. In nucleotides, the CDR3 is TGTGCCAGCAGCCAAGATGCAGGGGGCGACGAAAAACTGTTTTTT.